This TCR beta chain originates from a study of blood T cell repertoires in COVID-19. Generated by immunoSEQ multiplex PCR, the TCRdb table keeps only in-frame clones and is missing some. The profile shows about 99,000 clones, approximately 80% of them singletons. Per germline, CDR1 LNHNV and CDR2 YYDKDF (reference sequence). Germline trimming cut 5 bases from V and 2 bases from J; bases unmatched to any gene: 3. CDR3 length equals 15 residues. The J gene is TRBJ2-1, the V gene TRBV15; 10 bases are shared with TRBD2. The clonotype comes from a human donor in a cohort sampled during active or convalescent COVID-19. The sample consisted of peripheral blood. CDR3: CATSELAGTYNEQFF. The CDR3 coding sequence is TGTGCCACCAGCGAACTAGCGGGGACCTACAATGAGCAGTTCTTC.